Listed here are 18 T cell receptor beta chains from one sample, sequenced in a study of CD8+ T cells in alopecia areata. The authors extracted RNA and reverse transcribed it into cDNA as the sequencing template. Produced via immunoSEQ multiplex PCR; TCRdb's table is partial and in-frame only. This table holds roughly 64,000 clones, 46% found once. Noted treatment: oral pan-JAK inhibitor, 5-10 mg twice daily. Sequenced material: CD8+ T cells sorted from blood, taken at approximately week 37, from a patient treated with tofacitinib. The receptors come from a human donor with alopecia areata.

The CDR3 bases are TGTGCCAGCTCACCAGCGGGGGACACTGAAGCTTTCTTT. It is translated as CASSPAGDTEAFF. V usage is TRBV18 and J usage is TRBJ1-1; D possibly corresponds to TRBD1 (5 bases). Trimming stripped 2 bases from V and 3 bases from J, with 7 bases between. The CDR3 runs 13 residues. Germline V gives CDR1 KGHSH, CDR2 LQKENI.

In its sample, this clone was seen a few times. The CDR3 sequence is CASSLGQYEQYF. The CDR3 DNA reads as TGTGCCAGCAGCCTGGGACAATACGAGCAGTACTTC. The J gene is TRBJ2-7, the V gene TRBV7-9; possibly TRBD1 for D (6 bases). The CDR3 covers 12 residues. The V gene lost 5 bases and the J gene lost 4 bases, with 9 bases spanning the gap. Per the germline V gene, CDR1 is SEHNR and CDR2 is FQNEAQ (reference sequence).

The genes are TRBV11-1 and TRBJ1-2, with unresolved D. Trimming took off 0 bases at V and 4 bases at J, with 9 bases between the two ends. Germline-derived CDR1 and CDR2 are SGHAT and FQDESV (reference sequence). The CDR3 consists of 14 residues. The CDR3 loop reads CASSLAGGTYGYTF. CDR3 in DNA: TGTGCCAGCAGCTTAGCCGGTGGCACCTATGGCTACACCTTC. Full variable domain (remainder filled in from reference TRBV11-1 and TRBJ1-2): EAEVAQSPRYKITEKSQAVAFWCDPISGHATLYWYRQILGQGPELLVQFQDESVVDDSQLPKDRFSAERLKGVDSTLKIQPAELGDSAMYLCASSLAGGTYGYTFGSGTRLTVV.

The sample holds a few counts of this clone. The V and J genes are TRBV15 and TRBJ2-6, with D perhaps TRBD2 (5 bases). Trimming took 1 base from V and 1 from J, leaving 14 bases between them. The germline gives CDR1 LNHNV, CDR2 YYDKDF (reference sequence). This CDR3 contains 18 residues. This CDR3 reads CATSRVTEGTSGANVLTF. The DNA of the CDR3 is TGTGCCACCAGCAGAGTTACAGAGGGAACTTCTGGGGCCAACGTCCTGACTTTC.

In this sample, this clone turned up a few times. V gene TRBV4-1 combines with J gene TRBJ2-7, with D perhaps TRBD1 (6 bases). The germline CDR1 and CDR2 sequences are MGHRA and YSYEKL. The CDR3 length is 18 residues. V was pared by 1 base and J by 2 bases, with 21 bases between. The CDR3 region is CASSQVTRTRGAPYEQYF. The CDR3 DNA is TGCGCCAGCAGCCAAGTAACCCGCACCAGGGGAGCGCCCTACGAGCAGTACTTC.

The genes are TRBV4-1 and TRBJ1-2; D not certain. The CDR3 totals 16 residues. Germline V gene sequence: CDR1 MGHRA, CDR2 YSYEKL. Trimming removed 0 bases from V and 5 bases from J, with 16 bases in between. The CDR3 region is CASSQDTTRGIYGYTF. The CDR3, as DNA: TGCGCCAGCAGCCAAGATACGACGCGGGGAATTTATGGCTACACCTTC.

The gene calls are TRBV9 and TRBJ2-4; D remains ambiguous. Trimming left V 3 bases short and J 0 bases short, with 7 bases between. CDR1 SGDLS and CDR2 YYNGEE come from the germline V gene. The length of the CDR3 is 14 residues. The CDR3 region has the DNA TGTGCCAGCAGCGCCGAGCTAGCCAAAAACATTCAGTACTTC. Amino acids: CASSAELAKNIQYF. The full variable domain, in which reference TRBV9 and TRBJ2-4 provide the parts outside the CDR3, is DSGVTQTPKHLITATGQRVTLRCSPRSGDLSVYWYQQSLDQGLQFLIQYYNGEERAKGNILERFSAQQFPDLHSELNLSSLELGDSALYFCASSAELAKNIQYFGAGTRLSVL.

This clone was detected a few times. The chain has TRBV29-1 and TRBJ2-5; 12 positions match TRBD2. Germline values: CDR1 SQVTM, CDR2 ANQGSEA. The CDR3 length is 16 residues. V shed 2 bases and J 5 bases; nucleotides not matched to a gene: 9. The CDR3 coding sequence is TGCAGCGTTGAATTAGCCCTAGCGGGAGGGCCGGAGACCCAGTACTTC. Amino acids: CSVELALAGGPETQYF.

In nucleotides, the CDR3 is TGTGCCGGGACCCCCGCCTTTGAAGCTTTCTTT. This translates into CAGTPAFEAFF. The rearrangement joins TRBV30 to TRBJ1-1, with D maybe TRBD1 (5 bases). CDR3 length equals 11 residues. Trimming shortened V by 8 bases and J by 7 bases, and 14 bases separated the two germline ends. Germline V gives CDR1 GTSNPN, CDR2 SVGIG (reference sequence).

This chain links TRBV6-6 with TRBJ2-1; 8 bases align to TRBD2. The CDR3 is 14 amino acids. Germline V CDR1 and CDR2: MNHNY, SVGAGI (reference sequence). V trimming: 0 bases; J trimming: 12 bases; junction bases outside the gene matches: 7. This chain's CDR3 is CASSYSTGGEGQFF. The DNA for the CDR3 is TGTGCCAGCAGTTACTCGACGGGGGGGGAGGGGCAGTTCTTC.

This chain connects TRBV7-9 to TRBJ2-3; 9 positions match TRBD2. This CDR3 has 15 amino acids. Per germline, CDR1 SEHNR and CDR2 FQNEAQ (reference sequence). The ends lost 1 base at V and 4 bases at J; junction bases unmatched: 3. Here the CDR3 reads CASSLVGGGADTQYF. The CDR3 nucleotides are TGTGCCAGCAGCTTAGTTGGCGGGGGGGCAGATACGCAGTATTTT.

This clone occurred a few times. The genes are TRBV30 and TRBJ1-2; D might be TRBD1 (6 bases). Trimming took off 3 bases at V and 4 bases at J, with 12 bases between the two ends. The V gene's germline CDR1 is GTSNPN and CDR2 SVGIG (reference sequence). The CDR3 contains 13 residues. The CDR3 sequence: CAWRGDTGYGYTF. The CDR3 nucleotides are TGTGCCTGGAGAGGGGACACTGGCTATGGCTACACCTTC.

The rearrangement uses TRBV7-9 and TRBJ2-5; D ambiguous. The CDR3 has 13 residues. Looked up from germline, CDR1 is SEHNR and CDR2 is FQNEAQ (reference sequence). The ends were cut back, 5 bases at V and 4 bases at J, with 11 bases in the middle. In DNA, the CDR3 is TGTGCCAGCAGCGCCGTGGGCTCAGAGACCCAGTACTTC. Its protein product is CASSAVGSETQYF.

This chain connects TRBV9 to TRBJ1-5; D is unresolved. The V gene's germline CDR1 is SGDLS and CDR2 YYNGEE. V lost 1 base to trimming and J lost 0 bases, with 5 bases between them. CDR3 size: 14 residues. CDR3 residues: CASSVSYSNQPQHF. The CDR3 DNA follows: TGTGCCAGCAGCGTATCTTATAGCAATCAGCCCCAGCATTTT. The complete variable domain, with remaining parts taken from reference TRBV9 and TRBJ1-5, reads DSGVTQTPKHLITATGQRVTLRCSPRSGDLSVYWYQQSLDQGLQFLIQYYNGEERAKGNILERFSAQQFPDLHSELNLSSLELGDSALYFCASSVSYSNQPQHFGDGTRLSIL.

Comments on this clone: The likely explanation is a read error, given a far larger clone one base away. Other nucleotide sequences from this sample produce the same CDR3. The chain employs TRBV4-1 and TRBJ2-5, with D maybe TRBD2 (6 bases). Trimming left V 2 bases short and J 0 bases short, with 7 bases between. This CDR3 comprises 14 residues. Germline CDR1 and CDR2: MGHRA and YSYEKL. The CDR3 bases are TGCGCCAGCAGCCAACCGGGAGACCAAGAGACCCAGTACTTC. Translated: CASSQPGDQETQYF.

This clone was seen only a few times. This chain joins TRBV27 and TRBJ2-5, with a weak D call TRBD2 (5 bases). Germline CDR1 reads MNHEY; CDR2 reads SMNVEV (reference sequence). Trimming stripped 5 bases from V and 5 bases from J, with 9 bases between. The CDR3 has 12 residues. This CDR3 reads CASSAGGETQYF. CDR3 bases: TGTGCCAGCAGTGCGGGTGGGGAGACCCAGTACTTC.

This clone was seen more than once but under ten times. The chain carries TRBV29-1 and TRBJ2-7; TRBD1 is a possible D gene (6 bases). Between the trimmed V and J ends, which lost 6 bases and 0 bases, there was a span of 9 bases. The germline V gene has CDR1 SQVTM and CDR2 ANQGSEA. The CDR3 covers 12 residues. The CDR3 loop reads CSVKQGSYEQYF. In DNA form, the CDR3 reads TGCAGCGTCAAACAGGGCTCCTACGAGCAGTACTTC.

This clone was detected a few times. CDR3 loop: CASSLNNLAAFTDTQYF. The DNA of the CDR3 is TGTGCCAGCAGCTTGAATAACCTAGCAGCCTTCACAGATACGCAGTATTTT. The chain uses TRBV5-6 and TRBJ2-3, with D perhaps TRBD2 (5 bases). In germline, CDR1 is SGHDT, CDR2 YYEEEE. V lost 1 base, J lost 2 bases, and 17 bases lay in between. The CDR3 contains 17 residues.